This TCR beta chain comes out of a study of T cell changes during pregnancy in multiple sclerosis. Method: immunoSEQ multiplex PCR; TCRdb's copy keeps in-frame clones and lacks some. The sample lists tens of thousands of clones; about 91% were seen once. The CDR3 is 15 residues long. Germline V lookup: CDR1 SGHRS, CDR2 YFSETQ. Trimming shortened V by 3 bases and J by 1 base, and 10 bases separated the two germline ends. The TCR was taken from a female donor in good health, enrolled as a control in a pregnancy study. This specimen consisted of peripheral blood, obtained after pregnancy. The V gene is TRBV5-1, the J gene TRBJ2-2, with D maybe TRBD1 (6 bases). As DNA, the CDR3 is TGCGCCAGCAGCTCAGGACAGAGGAACACCGGGGAGCTGTTTTTT. It is translated as CASSSGQRNTGELFF.